This is a list of T cell receptor beta chains from one sample in a study of graft-versus-host responses after intestinal transplantation. Their specific antigens are unknown. This table comes from immunoSEQ multiplex PCR, and its TCRdb copy is limited to in-frame clones, with some not included. Counted here are 95,000 to 130,000 clones, 90% occurring once; the ten biggest clones make up under 0.2%. This material consisted of unstimulated CD4+ T cells sorted from spleen or lymph node cells, taken before intestinal transplant. Source of these receptors: a human donor who received an intestinal transplant. Both conserved end residues are part of each CDR3. D genes are given only for firm matches. Rows give clone size only sometimes, using once, few, many, or a class for an expanded clone.

CDR3 protein: CASSDGLAGQETQYF
CDR3 DNA: TGCGCCAGCAGCGACGGACTAGCGGGCCAAGAGACCCAGTACTTC
clone size: -
V gene: TRBV5-1
J gene: TRBJ2-5
D gene: TRBD2

CDR3 protein: CASSPGGVHTEAFF
CDR3 DNA: TGTGCCAGCAGCCCGGGGGGGGTTCATACTGAAGCTTTCTTT
clone size: -
V gene: TRBV5-4
J gene: TRBJ1-1
D gene: -

CDR3 protein: CASSVSGNHGYTF
CDR3 DNA: TGTGCCAGCAGCGTATCAGGGAACCATGGCTACACCTTC
clone size: -
V gene: TRBV9
J gene: TRBJ1-2
D gene: -

CDR3 protein: CSVDNYNEQFF
CDR3 DNA: TGCAGCGTTGACAACTACAATGAGCAGTTCTTC
clone size: -
V gene: TRBV29-1
J gene: TRBJ2-1
D gene: -

CDR3 protein: CAWTLGQGRNYGYTF
CDR3 DNA: TGTGCCTGGACCTTAGGACAGGGAAGAAACTATGGCTACACCTTC
clone size: -
V gene: TRBV30
J gene: TRBJ1-2
D gene: TRBD1

CDR3 protein: CASSLTSTGADTQYF
CDR3 DNA: TGTGCCAGTAGCCTGACTAGCACGGGAGCAGATACGCAGTATTTT
clone size: -
V gene: TRBV19
J gene: TRBJ2-3
D gene: TRBD2

CDR3 protein: CSGRLPLGQGDEKLFF
CDR3 DNA: TGCAGCGGTAGATTGCCCCTGGGACAGGGAGATGAAAAACTGTTTTTT
clone size: -
V gene: TRBV29-1
J gene: TRBJ1-4
D gene: TRBD1

CDR3 protein: CASSLSEGARGYTF
CDR3 DNA: TGCGCCAGCAGCTTGTCTGAGGGGGCGCGAGGCTACACCTTC
clone size: -
V gene: TRBV5-1
J gene: TRBJ1-2
D gene: TRBD1

CDR3 protein: CAWSAGTPHYEQYF
CDR3 DNA: TGTGCCTGGAGTGCCGGGACACCTCACTACGAGCAGTACTTC
clone size: once
V gene: TRBV30
J gene: TRBJ2-7
D gene: -

CDR3 protein: CASSPPTRTYGYTF
CDR3 DNA: TGTGCCAGCTCACCACCGACCAGGACATATGGCTACACCTTC
clone size: -
V gene: TRBV18
J gene: TRBJ1-2
D gene: -